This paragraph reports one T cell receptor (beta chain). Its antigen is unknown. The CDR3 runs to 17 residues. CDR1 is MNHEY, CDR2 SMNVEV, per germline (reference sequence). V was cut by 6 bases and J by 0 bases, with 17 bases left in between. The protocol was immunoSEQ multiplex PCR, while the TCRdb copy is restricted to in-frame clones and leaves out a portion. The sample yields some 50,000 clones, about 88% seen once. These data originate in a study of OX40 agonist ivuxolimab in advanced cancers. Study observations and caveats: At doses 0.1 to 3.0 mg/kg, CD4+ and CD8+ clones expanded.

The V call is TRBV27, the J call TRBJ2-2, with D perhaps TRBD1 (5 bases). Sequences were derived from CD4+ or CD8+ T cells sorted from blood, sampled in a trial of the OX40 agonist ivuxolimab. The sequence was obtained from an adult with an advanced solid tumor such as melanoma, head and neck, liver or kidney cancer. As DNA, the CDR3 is TGTGCCAGCAGATCGTCAGGGATCGTCGCGAACACCGGGGAGCTGTTTTTT. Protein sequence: CASRSSGIVANTGELFF.